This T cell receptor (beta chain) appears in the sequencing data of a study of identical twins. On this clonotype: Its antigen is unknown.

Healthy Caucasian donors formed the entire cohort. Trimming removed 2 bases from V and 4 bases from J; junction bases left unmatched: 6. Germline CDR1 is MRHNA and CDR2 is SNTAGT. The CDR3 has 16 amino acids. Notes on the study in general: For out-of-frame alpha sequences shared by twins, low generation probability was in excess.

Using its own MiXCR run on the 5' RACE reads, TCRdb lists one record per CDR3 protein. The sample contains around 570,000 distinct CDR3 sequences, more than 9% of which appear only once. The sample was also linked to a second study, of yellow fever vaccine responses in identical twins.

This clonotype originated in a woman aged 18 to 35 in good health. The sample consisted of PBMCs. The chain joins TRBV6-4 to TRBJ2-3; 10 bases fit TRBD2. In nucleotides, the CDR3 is TGTGCCAGCAGTGACGATCAGCGGGGGGGCTCAGATACGCAGTATTTT. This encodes CASSDDQRGGSDTQYF.